The 3 T cell receptor beta chains below were found in one sample sequenced in a study of blood T cells in healthy people across ages. A sample-barcoded 5' primer and a J-beta primer mix were used in a second PCR of roughly 7 to 12 cycles. MiXCR was run by TCRdb on the 5' RACE reads, yielding one entry per CDR3 protein. Here the sample spans roughly 1.5 million distinct CDR3 sequences, less than 45% being singletons. The sample was blood. The origin of the receptors is a woman aged 18-29 years in good health.

This clonotype was counted only a few times. This chain connects TRBV10-3 to TRBJ2-3; no clear D. Germline lookup yields CDR1 ENHRY and CDR2 SYGVKD. The CDR3 runs 11 residues. The germline V and J ends were trimmed by 4 bases and 2 bases, with 1 base remaining between them. The CDR3 nucleotides read TGTGCCATCAGTGCCACAGATACGCAGTATTTT. It translates to CAISATDTQYF.

This clonotype was counted only a few times. Germline and junction disagree at one end, which may indicate a read error. J is TRBJ1-2 and V is TRBV6-2 or TRBV6-3; TRBD1 might be the D (5 bases). From germline, CDR1 is MNHEY and CDR2 SVGEGT. This CDR3 contains 14 residues. The CDR3 reads CASSDSGTGHGYTF. The CDR3 DNA reads as TGTGCCAGCAGTGACTCGGGAACAGGTCACGGCTACACCTTC.

This clonotype was seen only a few times. The rearrangement links TRBV4-1 to TRBJ2-2; D possibly corresponds to TRBD1 (6 bases). CDR1 and CDR2 (germline): MGHRA, YSYEKL. Between the trimmed V and J ends, which lost 6 bases and 1 base, there was a span of 21 bases. The CDR3 spans 18 residues. In nucleotides, the CDR3 is TGCGCCAGCAGTCTAAGGGGGTTGGTGGAGAAGAACACCGGGGAGCTGTTTTTT. It yields the protein CASSLRGLVEKNTGELFF.